Each of the 31 T cell receptor beta chains below was sequenced from the same sample in a study of blood T cell repertoires in COVID-19. TCRdb's table, derived via immunoSEQ multiplex PCR, lists solely in-frame clones and lacks some. The sample lists roughly 100,000 clones; roughly 82% were seen once. The source material was peripheral blood. These receptors came from a man between 60 and 75 years old with acute or convalescent COVID-19.

The V call is TRBV27, the J call TRBJ1-5, with 7 bases that match TRBD1. J gave up 7 bases and V 3 bases, and 6 bases lay outside the gene matches. The CDR3 sequence is 14 residues long. From germline, CDR1 is MNHEY and CDR2 SMNVEV (reference sequence). CDR3 in amino acids: CASSLTGRNQPQHF. CDR3 bases: TGTGCCAGCAGTTTGACAGGGAGAAACCAGCCCCAGCATTTT.

The rearrangement uses TRBV11-3 and TRBJ2-7; 8 nucleotides line up with TRBD1. The CDR3 runs 14 residues. CDR1 and CDR2 from the germline V gene are SGHNT and YENEEA. Trimming cost V 5 bases and J 7 bases; bases outside gene matches: 10. The CDR3 here is CASSPDPGGREQYV. The DNA for the CDR3 is TGTGCCAGCAGCCCAGACCCAGGGGGCAGGGAGCAGTACGTC.

The chain carries TRBV6-5 and TRBJ2-1; 7 nucleotides match TRBD1. Germline V gene sequence: CDR1 MNHEY, CDR2 SVGAGI. V shed 4 bases, J shed 13 bases, and the junction held 4 bases outside the gene matches. This CDR3 contains 11 residues. CDR3 nucleotide sequence: TGTGCCAGCAGTTCGGGACAGTTACAGTTCTTC. As protein: CASSSGQLQFF.

This clone has more than one count but fewer than ten. The chain employs TRBV7-8 and TRBJ2-1; 7 bases fit TRBD2. The CDR3 spans 15 residues. In germline, CDR1 is SGHVS, CDR2 FQNEAQ. Germline trimming cut 4 bases from V and 6 bases from J; bases unmatched to any gene: 9. CDR3 in amino acids: CASSSEGLPTNEQFF. CDR3 coding DNA: TGTGCCAGCAGCTCAGAGGGACTACCTACCAATGAGCAGTTCTTC.

A few counts support this clone. The rearrangement links TRBV28 to TRBJ2-7, with D possibly TRBD1 on 5 matching bases. Germline-derived CDR1 and CDR2 are MDHEN and SYDVKM. The V end was cut by 4 bases, the J end by 3 bases, with 7 bases between. The CDR3 sequence is 12 residues long. CDR3 nucleotide sequence: TGTGCCAGCAGTTGGGGCAACTACGAGCAGTACTTC. Protein product: CASSWGNYEQYF.

A single count supports this clone. The chain uses TRBV9 and TRBJ2-2, with D possibly TRBD2 on 6 matching bases. The germline V gene encodes CDR1 SGDLS and CDR2 YYNGEE. CDR3 length: 17 amino acids. The ends were cut back, 4 bases at V and 3 bases at J, with 19 bases in the middle. Here the CDR3 reads CASSSAISGGDTGELFF. Written as DNA, the CDR3 is TGTGCCAGCAGCTCAGCCATTAGCGGTGGGGACACCGGGGAGCTGTTTTTT.

The chain employs TRBV29-1 and TRBJ1-1; D is unresolved. The CDR3 is 13 residues long. The germline V gene encodes CDR1 SQVTM and CDR2 ANQGSEA. Trimming removed 2 bases at V and 5 bases at J, with 12 bases between. In DNA, the CDR3 is TGCAGCGTTGAATGGGCGGCGGGAACTGAAGCTTTCTTT. As protein: CSVEWAAGTEAFF.

The rearrangement joins TRBV28 to TRBJ2-7; D perhaps matches TRBD2 (7 bases). Germline loops: CDR1 MDHEN, CDR2 SYDVKM. Trimming took off 6 bases at V and 2 bases at J, with 20 bases between the two ends. The CDR3 totals 16 residues. The CDR3 bases are TGTGCCAGCAGGAAAGGGGGGGCCCAAGTGACCTACGAGCAGTACTTC. Protein sequence: CASRKGGAQVTYEQYF. Full variable domain (remainder filled in from reference TRBV28 and TRBJ2-7): DVKVTQSSRYLVKRTGEKVFLECVQDMDHENMFWYRQDPGLGLRLIYFSYDVKMKEKGDIPEGYSVSREKKERFSLILESASTNQTSMYLCASRKGGAQVTYEQYFGPGTRLTVT.

The CDR3 loop is CASSPGSGGGPFTDTQYF. DNA for the CDR3: TGTGCCAGCAGCCCTGGATCGGGGGGGGGCCCCTTCACAGATACGCAGTATTTT. The chain recombines TRBV9 with TRBJ2-3; 8 positions match TRBD2. Germline-derived CDR1 and CDR2 are SGDLS and YYNGEE. V lost 4 bases, J lost 2 bases, and 15 bases stayed unmatched. CDR3 size: 18 residues.

In this sample, this clone turned up once. The chain has TRBV30 and TRBJ1-2; 8 nucleotides align to TRBD1. Germline loops: CDR1 GTSNPN, CDR2 SVGIG (reference sequence). V lost 0 bases, J lost 8 bases, and 11 bases stayed unmatched. This CDR3 comprises 15 residues. CDR3 nucleotides: TGTGCCTGGAGTGTACTCGGGACAGGTAGCGGGGGCTACACCTTC. As protein: CAWSVLGTGSGGYTF.

The chain couples TRBV6-1 to TRBJ2-5, with TRBD2 matching over 7 bases. The trim removed 3 bases at V and 7 bases at J, leaving 11 bases unmatched. Germline V gene data show CDR1 as MNHNS and CDR2 as SASEGT. There are 15 residues in the CDR3. CDR3 in amino acids: CASSDGGTLAATQYF. As DNA, the CDR3 is TGTGCCAGCAGTGACGGGGGGACTCTTGCTGCGACCCAGTACTTC.

V gene TRBV27 combines with J gene TRBJ2-5, with D possibly matching TRBD2 (5 bases). Between the trimmed V and J ends, which lost 3 bases and 2 bases, there was a span of 16 bases. This CDR3 comprises 16 residues. Germline V gives CDR1 MNHEY, CDR2 SMNVEV (reference sequence). CDR3 sequence reads: CASSFTGRTGQETQYF. CDR3 coding DNA: TGTGCCAGCAGTTTTACCGGAAGGACGGGGCAAGAGACCCAGTACTTC.

As DNA, the CDR3 is TGCGCCAGCAGCCACACGCAGGGCTACGAGCAGTACTTC. Amino acids: CASSHTQGYEQYF. The J gene is TRBJ2-7, the V gene TRBV4-1; tentatively, D is TRBD1 (5 bases). V was clipped by 3 bases and J by 3 bases, with 9 bases between them. The V gene's germline CDR1 is MGHRA and CDR2 YSYEKL. This CDR3 spans 13 amino acids.

This sequence joins TRBV7-8 and TRBJ1-1, with 7 nucleotides matching TRBD1. V shed 4 bases and J 1 base; nucleotides not matched to a gene: 12. This CDR3 spans 17 amino acids. Germline lookup yields CDR1 SGHVS and CDR2 FQNEAQ. The CDR3 reads CASSSGGKTGWNTEAFF. CDR3 coding DNA: TGTGCCAGCAGCTCCGGGGGCAAGACAGGGTGGAACACTGAAGCTTTCTTT. The full variable domain, with the rest looked up from reference TRBV7-8 and TRBJ1-1, is GAGVSQSPRYKVAKRGQDVALRCDPISGHVSLFWYQQALGQGPEFLTYFQNEAQLDKSGLPSDRFFAERPEGSVSTLKIQRTQQEDSAVYLCASSSGGKTGWNTEAFFGQGTRLTVV.

This chain joins TRBV2 and TRBJ1-2, with TRBD1 identical over 7 bases. Germline lookup yields CDR1 SNHLY and CDR2 FYNNEI. The CDR3 length is 14 residues. The V and J ends lost 7 bases and 7 bases, in that order; junction bases with no gene match: 12. The CDR3 protein is CASTLGRGRSGYTF. CDR3 sequence (DNA): TGTGCCAGCACTCTTGGAAGGGGGCGTAGTGGCTACACCTTC.

The gene calls are TRBV7-2 and TRBJ2-5; a possible D gene is TRBD1 (5 bases). CDR1 SGHTA and CDR2 FQGNSA come from the germline V gene. The CDR3 is 15 amino acids. V was shortened by 4 bases and J by 1 base, with 13 bases between the two germline ends. The CDR3 DNA sequence: TGTGCCAGCAGCTCGAACCAGGGCGTCCAAGAGACCCAGTACTTC. Its protein is CASSSNQGVQETQYF. The full variable domain, rest sourced from reference TRBV7-2 and TRBJ2-5, is GAGVSQSPSNKVTEKGKDVELRCDPISGHTALYWYRQSLGQGLEFLIYFQGNSAPDKSGLPSDRFSAERTGGSVSTLTIQRTQQEDSAVYLCASSSNQGVQETQYFGPGTRLLVL.

This clone has a single count. The J gene is TRBJ1-2, the V gene TRBV24-1; TRBD1 is a possible D gene (6 bases). The germline V gene encodes CDR1 KGHDR and CDR2 SFDVKD. The CDR3 runs 14 residues. Trimming removed 1 base at V and 7 bases at J, with 12 bases between. The CDR3: CATSDFTGTTGYTF. CDR3 nucleotide sequence: TGTGCCACCAGTGATTTCACCGGGACAACTGGCTACACCTTC.

This clone has just a few counts. J is TRBJ2-5 and V is TRBV2, with a tentative D call TRBD2 (6 bases). The CDR3 runs 14 residues. Trimming took off 3 bases at V and 4 bases at J, with 12 bases between the two ends. The germline V gene has CDR1 SNHLY and CDR2 FYNNEI. CDR3 residues: CASSDRRGGETQYF. DNA for the CDR3: TGTGCCAGCAGTGATAGGAGGGGCGGAGAGACCCAGTACTTC.

J is TRBJ2-7 and V is TRBV6-2 or TRBV6-3, with D uncertain. Trimming cost V 2 bases and J 3 bases, with 14 bases left between them. There are 15 residues in the CDR3. Germline CDR1 reads MNHEY; CDR2 reads SVGEGT. CDR3 sequence: CASSYGSQVNYEQYV. CDR3 sequence (DNA): TGTGCCAGCAGTTACGGGTCGCAGGTAAACTACGAGCAGTACGTC.

The chain carries TRBV18 and TRBJ1-2; maybe TRBD1 (5 bases). From germline, CDR1 is KGHSH and CDR2 LQKENI. The CDR3 contains 14 residues. Trimming took 8 bases from V and 4 from J, leaving 17 bases between them. The CDR3: CASSPGGEGYGYTF. As DNA, the CDR3 is TGTGCCAGCAGTCCCGGAGGGGAGGGCTATGGCTACACCTTC. The variable domain in full, completed from reference TRBV18 and TRBJ1-2, reads NAGVMQNPRHLVRRRGQEARLRCSPMKGHSHVYWYRQLPEEGLKFMVYLQKENIIDESGMPKERFSAEFPKEGPSILRIQQVVRGDSAAYFCASSPGGEGYGYTFGSGTRLTVV.

The genes are TRBV12-3 or TRBV12-4 and TRBJ1-1; no definite D call. The CDR3 spans 11 residues. V was trimmed by 7 bases and J by 1 base, leaving 4 bases between them. The CDR3 nucleotides are TGTGCCAGCAACACGAACACTGAAGCTTTCTTT. Amino acids: CASNTNTEAFF.

In its sample, this clone was seen once. The rearrangement joins TRBV5-1 to TRBJ2-2; 8 bases agree with TRBD2. The CDR3 totals 16 residues. Unmatched junction bases numbered 11, after V lost 4 bases and J lost 6 bases. Per the germline V gene, CDR1 is SGHRS and CDR2 is YFSETQ. CDR3 bases: TGCGCCAGCAGCCGAACCCGAGCGGGGGTGTCCGGGGAGCTGTTTTTT. Translated, it gives CASSRTRAGVSGELFF. Drawing the rest from reference TRBV5-1 and TRBJ2-2, the complete variable domain is KAGVTQTPRYLIKTRGQQVTLSCSPISGHRSVSWYQQTPGQGLQFLFEYFSETQRNKGNFPGRFSGRQFSNSRSEMNVSTLELGDSALYLCASSRTRAGVSGELFFGEGSRLTVL.

The CDR3 coding sequence is TGTGCCACCAGCAAAGAACCGGGACAGTATAACTATGGCTACACCTTC. It translates to CATSKEPGQYNYGYTF. The J gene is TRBJ1-2, the V gene TRBV15, with TRBD1 identical over 7 bases. V lost 4 bases and J lost 1; bases outside the gene matches: 9. The CDR3 sequence is 16 residues long. Germline-derived CDR1 and CDR2 are LNHNV and YYDKDF (reference sequence).

The chain couples TRBV5-1 to TRBJ1-4; tentative D call: TRBD1 (5 bases). The germline V gene encodes CDR1 SGHRS and CDR2 YFSETQ. The CDR3 is 14 residues long. Trimming pared 4 bases from V and 1 base from J, leaving 8 bases between. The CDR3 nucleotides read TGCGCCAGCAGCCAGGGTGGAACTAATGAAAAACTGTTTTTT. Residues: CASSQGGTNEKLFF. Filled out from reference TRBV5-1 and TRBJ1-4, the complete variable domain reads KAGVTQTPRYLIKTRGQQVTLSCSPISGHRSVSWYQQTPGQGLQFLFEYFSETQRNKGNFPGRFSGRQFSNSRSEMNVSTLELGDSALYLCASSQGGTNEKLFFGSGTQLSVL.

This clone is a singleton in its sample. The rearrangement links TRBV19 to TRBJ1-5; TRBD1 is a possible D gene (6 bases). The germline CDR1 and CDR2 sequences are LNHDA and SQIVND (reference sequence). The germline V and J ends were trimmed by 4 bases and 6 bases, with 13 bases remaining between them. The CDR3 extends over 14 amino acids. CDR3 in DNA: TGTGCCAGTAGTAGCCAGGGGTCAGGTCAGCCCCAGCATTTT. Amino acids: CASSSQGSGQPQHF. The complete variable domain, with remaining parts taken from reference TRBV19 and TRBJ1-5, reads DGGITQSPKYLFRKEGQNVTLSCEQNLNHDAMYWYRQDPGQGLRLIYYSQIVNDFQKGDIAEGYSVSREKKESFPLTVTSAQKNPTAFYLCASSSQGSGQPQHFGDGTRLSIL.

This clone was seen a single time. The chain combines TRBV11-2 with TRBJ2-1; tentative D call: TRBD1 (6 bases). There are 12 residues in the CDR3. V was cut by 1 base and J by 9 bases, with 7 bases left in between. Germline loops: CDR1 SGHAT, CDR2 FQNNGV. CDR3 nucleotides: TGTGCCAGCAGCTTAGGGGGGCTTGAGCAGTTCTTC. Translating it yields CASSLGGLEQFF.

The rearrangement joins TRBV10-3 to TRBJ1-5; 7 bases map to TRBD1. The J segment lost 4 bases and the V segment lost 0 bases, leaving 9 bases of the junction unmatched. The germline gives CDR1 ENHRY, CDR2 SYGVKD. The CDR3 totals 17 residues. The CDR3 DNA reads as TGTGCCATCAGTGAGTCCCCCACAGGGGCCGGAAATCAGCCCCAGCATTTT. Amino acid sequence: CAISESPTGAGNQPQHF.

This chain connects TRBV28 to TRBJ2-1, with D possibly being TRBD1 (5 bases). This CDR3 contains 13 residues. Germline values: CDR1 MDHEN, CDR2 SYDVKM. V dropped 9 bases and J dropped 8 bases, with 17 bases sitting between them. The CDR3 DNA is TGTGCCAGTTACCCGGCAGGGTTCGATGAGCAGTTCTTC. It specifies CASYPAGFDEQFF.

The genes are TRBV6-5 and TRBJ1-6; 7 bases are shared with TRBD1. The germline V gene encodes CDR1 MNHEY and CDR2 SVGAGI. The trim removed 2 bases at V and 0 bases at J, leaving 1 base unmatched. This CDR3 region has 16 residues. The CDR3 reads CASSYGDSSYNSPLHF. The CDR3 DNA sequence: TGTGCCAGCAGTTACGGGGACAGCTCCTATAATTCACCCCTCCACTTT.

This chain uses TRBV11-2 with TRBJ1-2; TRBD1 aligns across 9 bases. The CDR3 is 16 residues long. Germline V gene data show CDR1 as SGHAT and CDR2 as FQNNGV. With 5 bases clipped from V and 1 base from J, the junction kept 8 bases outside the gene matches. This chain's CDR3 is CASSPIRDRDNYGYTF. The CDR3 region has the DNA TGTGCCAGCAGCCCCATCCGGGACAGGGATAACTATGGCTACACCTTC.

This clone came up a few times. The rearrangement links TRBV7-8 to TRBJ2-7; TRBD1 might be the D (6 bases). CDR1 SGHVS and CDR2 FQNEAQ come from the germline V gene. The CDR3 loop spans 15 amino acids. V was trimmed by 1 base and J by 4 bases, leaving 14 bases between them. The CDR3 coding sequence is TGTGCCAGCAGCTTAGACAGGGTGGCTCTTTACGAGCAGTACGTC. It translates to CASSLDRVALYEQYV.